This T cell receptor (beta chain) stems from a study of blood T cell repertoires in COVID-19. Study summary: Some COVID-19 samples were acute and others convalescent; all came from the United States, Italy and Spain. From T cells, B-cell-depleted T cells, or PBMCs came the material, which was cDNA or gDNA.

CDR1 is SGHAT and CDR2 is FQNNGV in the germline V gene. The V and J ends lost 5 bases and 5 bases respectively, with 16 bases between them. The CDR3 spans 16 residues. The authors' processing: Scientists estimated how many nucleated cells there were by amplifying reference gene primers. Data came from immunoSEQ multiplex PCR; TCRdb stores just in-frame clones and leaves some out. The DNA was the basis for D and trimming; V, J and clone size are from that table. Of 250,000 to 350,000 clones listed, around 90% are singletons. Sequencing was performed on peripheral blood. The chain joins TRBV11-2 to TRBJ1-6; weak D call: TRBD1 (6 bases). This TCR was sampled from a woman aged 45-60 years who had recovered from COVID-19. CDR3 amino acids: CASSPRRGANNSPLHF. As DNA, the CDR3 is TGTGCCAGCAGCCCCCGGCGGGGGGCGAATAATTCACCCCTCCACTTT. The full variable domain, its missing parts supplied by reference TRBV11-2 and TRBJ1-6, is EAGVAQSPRYKIIEKRQSVAFWCNPISGHATLYWYQQILGQGPKLLIQFQNNGVVDDSQLPKDRFSAERLKGVDSTLKIQPAKLEDSAVYLCASSPRRGANNSPLHFGNGTRLTVT.